This T cell receptor (beta chain) was found in a study of early T cells in non-severe SARS-CoV-2 infection. The wider study: Sequencing input comprised bulk RNA from unsorted whole blood; chain pairing was not available.

This clonotype was counted only a few times. Researchers tagged individual cDNA molecules with unique molecular identifiers. TCRdb fed the 5' RACE reads into MiXCR, producing one record per CDR3 protein. Of 65,000 to 80,000 distinct CDR3 sequences detected, approximately 13% appear once; the ten largest clones hold 6%. V was shortened by 2 bases and J by 7 bases, with 12 bases between the two germline ends. From germline, CDR1 is SNHLY and CDR2 FYNNEI. The CDR3 extends over 13 amino acids. The receptor comes from an adult who was a healthcare worker with PCR-confirmed SARS-CoV-2 infection or an uninfected control (not recorded which). Sequenced: whole blood. The chain combines TRBV2 with TRBJ2-7; D is unclear. This CDR3 is CASSELYGGEQYF. CDR3 bases: TGTGCCAGCAGTGAACTATATGGTGGAGAGCAGTACTTC. The full variable domain, completed using reference TRBV2 and TRBJ2-7, is EPEVTQTPSHQVTQMGQEVILRCVPISNHLYFYWYRQILGQKVEFLVSFYNNEISEKSEIFDDQFSVERPDGSNFTLKIRSTKLEDSAMYFCASSELYGGEQYFGPGTRLTVT.